This TCR beta chain was sequenced during a study of shared clonotypes between healthy human individuals. General study results and limits: Richness estimates generally favored naive over memory subsets.

As to this clone: Its target is unknown.

V lost 0 bases to trimming and J lost 6 bases, with 9 bases between them. This CDR3 spans 14 amino acids. CDR1 SGHDN and CDR2 FVKESK come from the germline V gene. Sequenced by immunoSEQ multiplex PCR; TCRdb stores in-frame clones only, minus some. This repertoire shows some 2 million clones, 90% to 95% found once; its top ten account for 0.13%. The chain couples TRBV14 to TRBJ2-1; no definite D call. Material: naive CD4+ T cells sorted from blood. This sample's subset: CD45RA+ positively selected. This receptor was identified in a man younger than 35 in good health. CDR3: CASSQDLRLNEQFF. CDR3 bases: TGTGCCAGCAGCCAAGATCTACGCCTCAATGAGCAGTTCTTC.